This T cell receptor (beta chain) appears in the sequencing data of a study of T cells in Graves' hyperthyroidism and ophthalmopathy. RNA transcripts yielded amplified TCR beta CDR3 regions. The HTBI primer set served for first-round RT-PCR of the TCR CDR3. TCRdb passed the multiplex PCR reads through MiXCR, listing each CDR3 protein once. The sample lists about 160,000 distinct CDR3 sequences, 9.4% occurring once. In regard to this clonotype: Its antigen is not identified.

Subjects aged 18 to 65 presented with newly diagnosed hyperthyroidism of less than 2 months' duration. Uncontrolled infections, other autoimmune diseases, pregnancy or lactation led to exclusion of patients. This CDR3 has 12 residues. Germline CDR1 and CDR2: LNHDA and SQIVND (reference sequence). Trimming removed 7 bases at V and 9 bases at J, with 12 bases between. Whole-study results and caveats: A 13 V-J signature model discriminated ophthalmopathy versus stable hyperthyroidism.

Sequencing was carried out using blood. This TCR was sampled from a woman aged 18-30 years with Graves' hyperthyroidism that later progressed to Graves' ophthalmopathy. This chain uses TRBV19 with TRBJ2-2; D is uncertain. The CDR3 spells CASIVSERELFF. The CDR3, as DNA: TGTGCCAGTATTGTCTCAGAGCGGGAGCTGTTTTTT.